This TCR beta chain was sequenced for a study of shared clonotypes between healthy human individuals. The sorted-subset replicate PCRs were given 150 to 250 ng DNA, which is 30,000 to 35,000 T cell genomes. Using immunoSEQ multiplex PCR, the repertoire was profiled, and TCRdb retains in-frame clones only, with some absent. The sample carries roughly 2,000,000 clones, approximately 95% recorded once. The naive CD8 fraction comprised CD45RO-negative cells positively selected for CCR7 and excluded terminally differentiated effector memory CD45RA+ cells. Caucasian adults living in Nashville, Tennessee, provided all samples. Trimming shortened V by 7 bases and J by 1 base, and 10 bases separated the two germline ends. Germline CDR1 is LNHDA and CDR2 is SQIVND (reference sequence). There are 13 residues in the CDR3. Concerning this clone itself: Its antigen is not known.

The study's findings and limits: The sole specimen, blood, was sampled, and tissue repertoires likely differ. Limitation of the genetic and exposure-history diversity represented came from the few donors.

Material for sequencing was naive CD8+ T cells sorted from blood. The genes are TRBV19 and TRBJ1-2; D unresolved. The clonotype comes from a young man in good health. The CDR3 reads CASTPDLNYGYTF. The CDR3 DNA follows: TGTGCCAGTACCCCGGATCTTAACTATGGCTACACCTTC.